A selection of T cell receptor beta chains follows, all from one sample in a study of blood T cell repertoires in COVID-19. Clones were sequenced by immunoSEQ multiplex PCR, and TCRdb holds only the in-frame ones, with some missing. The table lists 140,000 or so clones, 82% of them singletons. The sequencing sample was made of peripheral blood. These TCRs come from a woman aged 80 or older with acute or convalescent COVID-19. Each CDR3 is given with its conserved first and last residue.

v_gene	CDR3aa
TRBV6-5	CASSTLGTGVVEAFF
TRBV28	CASSKTGTGTNTEAFF
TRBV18	CASSETPGLARSYEQYF
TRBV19	CASMNRDTTRGYTF
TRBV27	CASTKVLAGGNNEQFF
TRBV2	CASRNGLAGDQFF
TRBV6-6	CASSYSGGAFF
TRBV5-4	CASSFFSGGNYNEQFF
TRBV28	CASSSPGTGYGYTF
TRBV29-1	CSVEGGKVRLAGEYNEQFF
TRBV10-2	CASSIGGQDTEAFF
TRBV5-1	CASSLVQGARGTEAFF
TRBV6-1	CASSEHGGGARDTQYF
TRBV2	CASRPRLAGGYYEQYF
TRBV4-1	CASSQGGVSPLHF
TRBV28	CASSFLGFTGELFF
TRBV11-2	CASSFEYTEAFF
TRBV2	CASSEWEGRYNSPLHF
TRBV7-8	CASSSLTSGGSGTQYF